The rows below give T cell receptor beta chains drawn from one sample of a study of blood T cell repertoires in COVID-19. Generated by immunoSEQ multiplex PCR, the TCRdb table keeps only in-frame clones and is missing some. The data contain 430,000 or so clones, around nine tenths of them singletons. Sequenced input: PBMCs or T cells enriched from blood (not recorded which). These receptors came from a woman younger than 35 who had been exposed to COVID-19. Both conserved end residues are part of each CDR3. The D gene is left open where the match is weak. Size is omitted from some rows. Given values are once, few, many or a class for expanded clones.

>once|TRBD2|20|TRBV19|TRBJ2-7
CASSTAGVSGRGGRGGAQYF
TGTGCCAGTAGTACCGCGGGTGTTAGCGGGAGAGGAGGCCGTGGAGGGGCGCAGTACTTC
>NA|NA|14|TRBV28|TRBJ2-7
CASSTGPGEYEQYF
TGTGCCAGCAGTACAGGGCCCGGTGAATACGAGCAGTACTTC
>few|NA|16|TRBV4-1|TRBJ1-6
CASSQGAGALGSPLHF
TGCGCCAGCAGCCAAGGGGCGGGCGCCTTAGGTTCACCCCTCCACTTT
>NA|TRBD1|19|TRBV5-1|TRBJ2-5
CASSLRASGTGGNQETQYF
TGCGCCAGCAGCCTTCGGGCGTCCGGGACAGGGGGGAATCAAGAGACCCAGTACTTC
>NA|NA|11|TRBV6-6|TRBJ2-7
CASGDAYEQYF
TGTGCTAGCGGAGATGCCTACGAGCAGTACTTC
>once|NA|15|TRBV28|TRBJ2-6
CASSLYRTGANVLTF
TGTGCCAGCAGTTTATACAGGACTGGGGCCAACGTCCTGACTTTC
>NA|TRBD2|19|TRBV9|TRBJ2-3
CASSVAGLAGDGLTDTQYF
TGTGCCAGCAGCGTAGCGGGACTAGCGGGGGATGGGCTCACAGATACGCAGTATTTT
>NA|TRBD1|15|TRBV9|TRBJ2-7
CASSVGAGTGYEQYF
TGTGCCAGCAGCGTAGGAGCCGGGACAGGCTACGAGCAGTACTTC
>NA|TRBD1|16|TRBV4-3|TRBJ1-4
CASSQGTAMNNEKLFF
TGCGCCAGCAGCCAGGGGACAGCCATGAATAATGAAAAACTGTTTTTT
>NA|NA|13|TRBV2|TRBJ2-7
CASRAGLKDEQYF
TGTGCCAGCAGGGCGGGGCTGAAGGACGAGCAGTACTTC
>NA|NA|14|TRBV6-5|TRBJ1-5
CASSPWGGNQPQHF
TGTGCCAGCAGCCCCTGGGGGGGGAATCAGCCCCAGCATTTT
>NA|NA|12|TRBV12-3/TRBV12-4|TRBJ1-1
CASSLTGWLAFF
TGTGCCAGCAGTTTGACGGGGTGGTTAGCTTTCTTT
>NA|NA|14|TRBV2|TRBJ2-7
CASSEVRGSYEQYF
TGTGCCAGCAGTGAAGTTCGGGGGTCTTACGAGCAGTACTTC
>once|TRBD1|15|TRBV28|TRBJ1-2
CASSLGGQEGYGYTF
TGTGCCAGCAGTTTGGGCGGACAGGAGGGCTATGGCTACACCTTC
>NA|NA|15|TRBV20-1|TRBJ1-5
CSASTTGDGNQPQHF
TGCAGTGCTAGTACGACGGGTGATGGCAATCAGCCCCAGCATTTT
>NA|NA|13|TRBV11-2|TRBJ1-2
CASSLETNDGYTF
TGTGCCAGCAGCTTAGAAACTAACGATGGCTACACCTTC
>NA|NA|15|TRBV6-2/TRBV6-3|TRBJ1-3
CASSYLGGAGNTIYF
TGTGCCAGCAGTTACTTGGGAGGCGCTGGAAACACCATATATTTT
>NA|NA|14|TRBV5-1|TRBJ1-4
CASSFGGREEKLFF
TGCGCCAGCAGCTTCGGGGGAAGGGAGGAAAAACTGTTTTTT
>NA|NA|12|TRBV5-4|TRBJ2-7
CASSQGNYEQYF
TGTGCCAGCAGCCAGGGAAACTACGAGCAGTACTTC
>NA|TRBD1|15|TRBV27|TRBJ2-7
CASSSMGQFSYEQYF
TGTGCCAGCAGTTCAATGGGACAGTTCTCCTACGAGCAGTACTTC
>NA|TRBD1|15|TRBV19|TRBJ1-2
CASSIGGQGTYGYTF
TGTGCCAGTAGTATAGGCGGACAGGGGACCTATGGCTACACCTTC
>NA|TRBD2|15|TRBV2|TRBJ2-3
CASIRSGGAADTQYF
TGTGCCAGCATCCGTAGCGGGGGGGCCGCAGATACGCAGTATTTT
>once|NA|14|TRBV14|TRBJ2-7
CASSPTASSYEQYF
TGTGCCAGCAGCCCGACTGCATCCTCCTACGAGCAGTACTTC
>NA|TRBD1|13|TRBV20-1|TRBJ2-7
CSASKDRAYEQYF
TGCAGTGCTAGTAAGGACAGGGCCTACGAGCAGTACTTC
>NA|NA|15|TRBV7-2|TRBJ1-1
CASSFGLRSNTEAFF
TGTGCCAGCAGCTTCGGGTTGAGGAGTAACACTGAAGCTTTCTTT
>once|NA|14|TRBV9|TRBJ1-1
CASSVGGVRTEAFF
TGTGCCAGCAGCGTAGGGGGGGTGAGGACTGAAGCTTTCTTT